This TCR beta chain was obtained from a study of CDR3 diversity in severe acne. The V end was cut by 6 bases, the J end by 0 bases, with 12 bases between. The CDR3 is 14 amino acids. Germline lookup yields CDR1 WNHNN and CDR2 SYGVQD (reference sequence). TCRdb used MiXCR to reprocess the PCR reads, holding one entry per CDR3 protein. This sample yields approximately 79,000 distinct CDR3 sequences, of which 45% to 50% are seen a single time; over 9.5% belongs to the top ten. This receptor was taken from a male donor in good health, serving as a control. The sample taken for sequencing was blood. This sequence joins TRBV10-1 and TRBJ2-7; D gene unclear. For the CDR3, the DNA is TGCGCCAGCAGCTTAGACTCAGGCTCCTACGAGCAGTACTTC. It translates to CASSLDSGSYEQYF.